The 21 T cell receptor beta chains given below trace back to one sample, sequenced in a study of cytomegalovirus exposure and HLA in healthy donors. The table came from immunoSEQ multiplex PCR; TCRdb's copy has only in-frame clones and leaves some out. The repertoire holds some 140,000 clones, with roughly nine tenths as singletons. Specimen: PBMCs. The origin of the receptors is a man in his late teens or twenties in good health and CMV-seronegative.

V and J are TRBV9 and TRBJ2-1; TRBD1 agrees at 9 bases. CDR1 SGDLS and CDR2 YYNGEE come from the germline V gene. This CDR3 spans 15 amino acids. J was trimmed by 1 base and V by 7 bases; bases with no gene match: 6. CDR3 nucleotide sequence: TGTGCCAGCGGGACAGGGATTGGATCCTACAATGAGCAGTTCTTC. Its protein is CASGTGIGSYNEQFF.

The chain carries TRBV5-1 and TRBJ2-5; 7 nucleotides match TRBD2. The ends lost 3 bases at V and 5 bases at J; junction bases unmatched: 7. Germline V gene sequence: CDR1 SGHRS, CDR2 YFSETQ. The CDR3 runs 14 residues. CDR3 amino acids: CASSWGGPSETQYF. The CDR3 DNA reads TGCGCCAGCAGCTGGGGAGGGCCCTCCGAGACCCAGTACTTC.

V and J are TRBV2 and TRBJ1-1, with 7 bases matching TRBD1. Germline V lookup: CDR1 SNHLY, CDR2 FYNNEI. Trimming cost V 8 bases and J 2 bases; bases outside gene matches: 14. The CDR3 is 16 amino acids. The DNA for the CDR3 is TGTGCCAGCCGAGACAGGGTTATCGTAGTTAACACTGAAGCTTTCTTT. This encodes CASRDRVIVVNTEAFF.

The V call is TRBV4-1, the J call TRBJ2-5, with 10 bases aligning to TRBD1. The germline V gene has CDR1 MGHRA and CDR2 YSYEKL. V gave up 1 base and J gave up 5 bases; unmatched junction bases: 4. The CDR3 consists of 15 residues. This CDR3 is CASSQVGTGVETQYF. The CDR3 nucleotides read TGCGCCAGCAGCCAAGTCGGGACAGGGGTTGAGACCCAGTACTTC.

The J gene is TRBJ1-5, the V gene TRBV7-9, with D perhaps matching TRBD1 (5 bases). The CDR3 totals 15 residues. Trimming cost V 2 bases and J 2 bases, with 10 bases left between them. From germline, CDR1 is SEHNR and CDR2 FQNEAQ (reference sequence). CDR3 sequence: CASSLSAGRNQPQHF. The CDR3 DNA reads TGTGCCAGCAGCTTATCCGCGGGGCGCAATCAGCCCCAGCATTTT.

The gene calls are TRBV6-1 and TRBJ1-2; 9 bases match TRBD1. Germline loops: CDR1 MNHNS, CDR2 SASEGT. The CDR3 totals 15 residues. The trim removed 4 bases at V and 4 bases at J, leaving 7 bases unmatched. In DNA form, the CDR3 reads TGTGCCAGCAGTGGCACCGGGACAGGGACCTATGGCTACACCTTC. This sequence encodes CASSGTGTGTYGYTF.

The genes are TRBV7-9 and TRBJ1-1; D is uncertain. This CDR3 is built from 14 residues. Germline V lookup: CDR1 SEHNR, CDR2 FQNEAQ (reference sequence). The V and J ends lost 5 bases and 0 bases respectively, with 10 bases between them. CDR3 DNA: TGTGCCAGCAGCACCGACAACCTGAACACTGAAGCTTTCTTT. This codes for CASSTDNLNTEAFF. Based on the CDR3 plus reference TRBV7-9 and TRBJ1-1, the full variable domain is DTGVSQNPRHKITKRGQNVTFRCDPISEHNRLYWYRQTLGQGPEFLTYFQNEAQLEKSRLLSDRFSAERPKGSFSTLEIQRTEQGDSAMYLCASSTDNLNTEAFFGQGTRLTVV.

The chain employs TRBV4-3 and TRBJ2-3; 7 bases fit TRBD2. Germline V gives CDR1 LGHNA, CDR2 YSLEER. The V segment lost 1 base and the J segment 4 bases; nucleotides outside the gene matches: 5. The CDR3 covers 15 residues. CDR3 residues: CASSQAAGDADTQYF. Written as DNA, the CDR3 is TGCGCCAGCAGCCAAGCTGCGGGAGACGCAGATACGCAGTATTTT.

V is TRBV5-6 and J is TRBJ2-1; 10 bases line up with TRBD2. The CDR3 contains 17 residues. Germline-derived CDR1 and CDR2 are SGHDT and YYEEEE. V shed 4 bases, J shed 0 bases, and the junction held 7 bases outside the gene matches. The CDR3 spells CASSERTSGSSYNEQFF. The CDR3 DNA is TGTGCCAGCAGCGAACGGACTAGCGGTAGCTCCTACAATGAGCAGTTCTTC.

The chain has TRBV5-1 and TRBJ2-2; 7 nucleotides line up with TRBD2. Germline-derived CDR1 and CDR2 are SGHRS and YFSETQ. The trim removed 2 bases at V and 1 base at J, leaving 5 bases unmatched. The CDR3 has 16 amino acids. The chain's CDR3 is CASSFTGGLNTGELFF. CDR3 coding DNA: TGCGCCAGCAGCTTCACGGGGGGACTGAACACCGGGGAGCTGTTTTTT.

The V and J genes are TRBV11-2 and TRBJ2-1; D may be TRBD2 (5 bases). CDR1 is SGHAT and CDR2 is FQNNGV in the germline V gene. This CDR3 is 14 amino acids long. Trimming cost V 2 bases and J 8 bases, with 13 bases left between them. In nucleotides, the CDR3 is TGTGCCAGCAGCTTACGTAGGGAGACGGATGAGCAGTTCTTC. Its protein is CASSLRRETDEQFF.

V gene TRBV6-5 combines with J gene TRBJ1-2; D perhaps matches TRBD1 (6 bases). Germline assignment: CDR1 MNHEY and CDR2 SVGAGI. Trimming cost V 3 bases and J 3 bases, with 17 bases left between them. This CDR3 region has 16 residues. CDR3 sequence (DNA): TGTGCCAGCAGTTATGACGGGCAGGGGAGGGACTATGGCTACACCTTC. It codes for CASSYDGQGRDYGYTF.

The chain joins TRBV2 to TRBJ1-5; tentative D call: TRBD1 (6 bases). The length of the CDR3 is 14 residues. Germline lookup yields CDR1 SNHLY and CDR2 FYNNEI. With 6 bases removed from V and 2 bases from J, the gap between germline ends came to 11 bases. The CDR3 reads CASRQGWGNQPQHF. CDR3 DNA sequence: TGTGCCAGCAGACAGGGTTGGGGCAATCAGCCCCAGCATTTT.

The V and J genes are TRBV13 and TRBJ2-1, with 9 bases that match TRBD1. Germline CDR1 PRHDT, CDR2 FYEKMQ (reference sequence). The CDR3 loop spans 15 amino acids. The V and J ends lost 8 bases and 3 bases, in that order; junction bases with no gene match: 8. The CDR3: CASLRQGVYYNEQFF. For the CDR3, the DNA is TGTGCCAGCCTGCGACAGGGGGTTTACTACAATGAGCAGTTCTTC.

This chain joins TRBV7-6 and TRBJ2-3; D is perhaps TRBD2 (6 bases). This CDR3 is 13 amino acids long. Trimming stripped 3 bases from V and 6 bases from J, with 10 bases between. Germline loops: CDR1 SGHVS, CDR2 FNYEAQ. The DNA for the CDR3 is TGTGCCAGCAGCTTGCGGGGCCCTGATACGCAGTATTTT. Translated: CASSLRGPDTQYF.

V gene TRBV5-1 combines with J gene TRBJ2-2; D might be TRBD2 (5 bases). CDR1 is SGHRS, CDR2 YFSETQ, per germline. V was trimmed by 7 bases and J by 0 bases, leaving 10 bases between them. This CDR3 region has 14 residues. This chain's CDR3 is CASEDLPNTGELFF. CDR3 nucleotide sequence: TGCGCCAGCGAGGACTTGCCGAACACCGGGGAGCTGTTTTTT.

The V gene is TRBV11-2, the J gene TRBJ2-7, with D tentatively TRBD1 (6 bases). This CDR3 region has 13 residues. Trimming took 5 bases from V and 2 from J, leaving 10 bases between them. CDR1 SGHAT and CDR2 FQNNGV come from the germline V gene. The CDR3 DNA is TGTGCCAGCAGCCCCAGGGGTCCCTACGAGCAGTACTTC. This gives the protein CASSPRGPYEQYF.

This sequence joins TRBV5-5 and TRBJ2-7; the D is unclear. This CDR3 region has 13 residues. Germline V CDR1 and CDR2: SGHKS, YYEKEE (reference sequence). V dropped 2 bases and J dropped 6 bases, with 12 bases sitting between them. The CDR3 DNA is TGTGCCAGCAGCTTATCGGCAGCAGGCGAGCAGTACTTC. It specifies CASSLSAAGEQYF. The full variable domain, in which reference TRBV5-5 and TRBJ2-7 provide the parts outside the CDR3, is DAGVTQSPTHLIKTRGQQVTLRCSPISGHKSVSWYQQVLGQGPQFIFQYYEKEERGRGNFPDRFSARQFPNYSSELNVNALLLGDSALYLCASSLSAAGEQYFGPGTRLTVT.

This clone is a singleton in its sample. The chain employs TRBV14 and TRBJ2-1, with D possibly TRBD1 on 6 matching bases. CDR1 is SGHDN, CDR2 FVKESK, per germline. There are 16 residues in the CDR3. V lost 4 bases, J lost 7 bases, and 20 bases lay in between. The CDR3 nucleotides read TGTGCCAGCAGCCTCCTCAGGGGATCCGGAGTAAATGAGCAGTTCTTC. Amino acids: CASSLLRGSGVNEQFF.

The chain links TRBV6-6 to TRBJ1-4, with TRBD1 identical over 9 bases. Germline CDR1 is MNHNY and CDR2 is SVGAGI (reference sequence). V shed 5 bases and J 7 bases; nucleotides not matched to a gene: 8. This CDR3 region has 15 residues. The CDR3: CASSLGTGYLEKLFF. CDR3 DNA sequence: TGTGCCAGCAGTCTTGGGACAGGGTATCTTGAAAAACTGTTTTTT.

This chain links TRBV2 with TRBJ2-7; TRBD1 matches at 9 bases. The germline V gene has CDR1 SNHLY and CDR2 FYNNEI. J lost 4 bases, V lost 0 bases, and 7 bases had no gene match. The CDR3 is 16 residues long. The CDR3: CASSEAGGQGGYEQYF. The CDR3 nucleotides read TGTGCCAGCAGTGAAGCGGGGGGACAGGGAGGGTACGAGCAGTACTTC. The variable domain in full, with the rest retrieved from reference TRBV2 and TRBJ2-7, is EPEVTQTPSHQVTQMGQEVILRCVPISNHLYFYWYRQILGQKVEFLVSFYNNEISEKSEIFDDQFSVERPDGSNFTLKIRSTKLEDSAMYFCASSEAGGQGGYEQYFGPGTRLTVT.